These 18 T cell receptor beta chains were all obtained from the same sample, sequenced in a study of post-analysis software for immune sequencing data. The study's findings and limits: In patients, four to six TRBV segments were more frequent than in controls, with TRBV5-6, TRBV5-1 and TRBV20-1 among them.

The antigens these receptors bind are not known. cDNA libraries of TCR beta carried unique molecular identifiers. TCRdb analysed the PCR reads with MiXCR anew, one entry per CDR3 protein. The sample has hundreds of thousands of distinct CDR3 sequences; around 64% are singletons. Sample: blood. These receptor sequences come from a girl aged 2 to 10 with multiple sclerosis.

Only a few counts were recorded for this clonotype. The chain recombines TRBV27 with TRBJ2-2; 8 nucleotides line up with TRBD1. Per germline, CDR1 MNHEY and CDR2 SMNVEV (reference sequence). The CDR3 runs to 15 residues. Unmatched junction bases numbered 5, after V lost 4 bases and J lost 4 bases. CDR3 DNA sequence: TGTGCCAGCAGTTGGACAGGGATTGGCACCGGGGAGCTGTTTTTT. It yields the protein CASSWTGIGTGELFF.

The chain links TRBV4-1 to TRBJ1-2, with TRBD1 matching 11 bases. The ends lost 3 bases at V and 6 bases at J; junction bases unmatched: 12. In germline, CDR1 is MGHRA, CDR2 YSYEKL. CDR3 length: 17 amino acids. The CDR3 protein is CASSQTIWGQGVNGYTF. For the CDR3, the DNA is TGCGCCAGCAGCCAGACAATCTGGGGACAGGGGGTGAATGGCTACACCTTC.

V is TRBV7-8 and J is TRBJ1-5; D is possibly TRBD1 (5 bases). V dropped 2 bases and J dropped 5 bases, with 19 bases sitting between them. CDR3 size: 17 residues. CDR1 is SGHVS and CDR2 is FQNEAQ in the germline V gene. Here the CDR3 reads CASSLRVTTGVDQPQHF. The CDR3 DNA is TGTGCCAGCAGCTTACGGGTGACCACGGGGGTGGATCAGCCCCAGCATTTT.

V is TRBV7-2 and J is TRBJ1-1; 7 nucleotides align to TRBD1. The CDR3 loop spans 15 amino acids. Unmatched junction bases numbered 2, after V lost 1 base and J lost 0 bases. CDR1 is SGHTA and CDR2 is FQGNSA in the germline V gene. This CDR3 is CASSLVTGVNTEAFF. The CDR3 bases are TGTGCCAGCAGCTTAGTCACAGGGGTGAACACTGAAGCTTTCTTT.

This chain uses TRBV27 with TRBJ1-1; D gene uncertain. Germline values: CDR1 MNHEY, CDR2 SMNVEV (reference sequence). Trimming took 9 bases from V and 3 from J, leaving 17 bases between them. This CDR3 has 14 residues. CDR3 nucleotides: TGTGCCAGTACCGGGGTTCCCGGGTACACTGAAGCTTTCTTT. It encodes CASTGVPGYTEAFF.

The CDR3 DNA is TGTGCCAGCAGCCAAGATAGCGGGGGGGCCACAGATACGCAGTATTTT. Translation: CASSQDSGGATDTQYF. V gene TRBV4-2 combines with J gene TRBJ2-3; 11 bases map to TRBD2. This CDR3 spans 16 amino acids. J gave up 2 bases and V 0 bases, and 1 base lay outside the gene matches. CDR1 and CDR2 (germline): LGHNA, YNFKEQ.

The chain is built from TRBV9 and TRBJ2-7; tentatively, D is TRBD1 (5 bases). Germline V gene data show CDR1 as SGDLS and CDR2 as YYNGEE. The CDR3 has 15 amino acids. Trimming removed 2 bases from V and 3 bases from J, with 15 bases in between. This chain's CDR3 is CASSVDPGLGYEQYF. The CDR3 coding sequence is TGTGCCAGCAGCGTGGACCCAGGGTTGGGCTACGAGCAGTACTTC.

The rearrangement uses TRBV29-1 and TRBJ2-3, with 11 nucleotides matching TRBD2. V was clipped by 7 bases and J by 6 bases; unmatched bases: 9. The length of the CDR3 is 14 residues. Germline V gene lookup returns CDR1 SQVTM and CDR2 ANQGSEA. CDR3 region: CSETSGGPTDTQYF. CDR3 nucleotide sequence: TGCAGCGAAACTAGCGGGGGCCCCACGGATACGCAGTATTTT.

The CDR3 bases are TGCGCCAGCAGCCAAGATGCAGGTGAGCAGTTCTTC. Residues: CASSQDAGEQFF. The chain links TRBV4-1 to TRBJ2-1; no reliable D call. Germline CDR1 MGHRA, CDR2 YSYEKL. V was shortened by 0 bases and J by 9 bases, with 6 bases between the two germline ends. The CDR3 is 12 amino acids.

V is TRBV29-1 and J is TRBJ2-5, with a tentative D call TRBD1 (6 bases). The V gene's germline CDR1 is SQVTM and CDR2 ANQGSEA. This CDR3 spans 12 amino acids. V was cut by 8 bases and J by 5 bases, with 15 bases left in between. CDR3 sequence reads: CSYKNREETQYF. Written as DNA, the CDR3 is TGCAGCTACAAAAACAGGGAGGAGACCCAGTACTTC.

The chain joins TRBV29-1 to TRBJ1-2, with D possibly matching TRBD1 (6 bases). The CDR3 runs 12 residues. Germline V gives CDR1 SQVTM, CDR2 ANQGSEA. Deletions cut 4 bases from V and 7 bases from J, with 13 bases between. The CDR3 DNA sequence: TGCAGCGTTGTGCGGGGGCGGGGTGGCTACACCTTC. This gives the protein CSVVRGRGGYTF.

The V call is TRBV20-1, the J call TRBJ2-4; tentatively, D is TRBD1 (6 bases). CDR3 size: 14 residues. V gave up 6 bases and J gave up 0 bases, with 12 bases separating them. The germline CDR1 and CDR2 sequences are DFQATT and SNEGSKA (reference sequence). CDR3 in DNA: TGCAGTGCCAAGAGGACAGAAGCCAAAAACATTCAGTACTTC. It specifies CSAKRTEAKNIQYF.

The gene calls are TRBV6-5 and TRBJ2-5; tentatively, D is TRBD2 (6 bases). Germline values: CDR1 MNHEY, CDR2 SVGAGI. The CDR3 totals 13 residues. V was trimmed by 4 bases and J by 5 bases, leaving 11 bases between them. The CDR3 DNA sequence: TGTGCCAGCAGTTGGGGGGTCGGCGAGACCCAGTACTTC. Translating it yields CASSWGVGETQYF.

This chain joins TRBV4-1 and TRBJ2-1; possibly TRBD1 for D (5 bases). Germline V gives CDR1 MGHRA, CDR2 YSYEKL. V dropped 3 bases and J dropped 1 base, with 13 bases sitting between them. The CDR3 runs to 16 residues. CDR3 DNA sequence: TGCGCCAGCAGCCAGTTGGACATTCTGTCCTACAATGAGCAGTTCTTC. As protein: CASSQLDILSYNEQFF.

This chain joins TRBV20-1 and TRBJ2-5, with D possibly matching TRBD2 (5 bases). Per the germline V gene, CDR1 is DFQATT and CDR2 is SNEGSKA (reference sequence). This CDR3 contains 14 residues. V lost 3 bases, J lost 4 bases, and 15 bases lay in between. The CDR3 sequence: CSARADSSVETQYF. DNA for the CDR3: TGCAGTGCTAGGGCGGACTCGAGTGTAGAGACCCAGTACTTC.

This chain links TRBV20-1 with TRBJ1-5, with TRBD1 as a possible D gene (6 bases). Trimming removed 0 bases at V and 9 bases at J, with 15 bases between. This CDR3 comprises 14 residues. Germline loops: CDR1 DFQATT, CDR2 SNEGSKA (reference sequence). CDR3 coding DNA: TGCAGTGCTAGAGATCCACAGGGCGGAGGGCCCCAGCATTTT. As protein: CSARDPQGGGPQHF.

This sequence joins TRBV7-9 and TRBJ1-3, with D uncertain. Trimming stripped 2 bases from V and 5 bases from J, with 10 bases between. This CDR3 spans 14 amino acids. Germline V gives CDR1 SEHNR, CDR2 FQNEAQ (reference sequence). This CDR3 is CASSLHTNRNTIYF. The CDR3 DNA sequence: TGTGCCAGCAGCTTACATACAAACAGAAACACCATATATTTT.

V is TRBV12-3 or TRBV12-4 and J is TRBJ2-2; D unclear. V lost 7 bases to trimming and J lost 0 bases, with 12 bases between them. CDR3 size: 15 residues. Here the CDR3 reads CASTKGRSNTGELFF. Here the CDR3 DNA reads TGTGCCAGCACAAAGGGCCGTTCGAACACCGGGGAGCTGTTTTTT.